The T cell receptor beta chain under discussion was sequenced for a study of prognosis after radiotherapy for stage I lung cancer. Looking at the study overall: Patients with newly diagnosed primary stage I lung tumors numbered more than 11, with a few others having oligometastatic NSCLC after surgical resection of the primary tumor. Study-wide points: The way patients used TRBV and TRBJ genes reportedly differed depending on whether they had metastases.

Amplification of the TCR beta CDR3 (from genomic DNA) was done by two-round multiplex PCR. The authors ran first-round PCR with primers specific to each TRBV and TRBJ gene. Via MiXCR, TCRdb re-called the multiplex PCR reads, giving one row per CDR3 protein. The top ten hold roughly 21% of the sample, which has 20,000 to 25,000 distinct CDR3 sequences, 40% seen once. By sample share, this clonotype is medium-sized. Its antigen is unidentified. The specimen comprised PBMCs, sampled before or after stereotactic body radiation therapy (not recorded which). The source is a donor older than 45 with non-small cell lung cancer.

CDR3 residues: CSATIDPPTAYGYTF. Written as DNA, the CDR3 is TGCAGTGCCACGATCGACCCACCTACCGCGTATGGCTACACCTTC. The chain links TRBV20-1 to TRBJ1-2, with D uncertain. This CDR3 has 15 residues. V dropped 6 bases and J dropped 5 bases, with 22 bases sitting between them. In germline, CDR1 is DFQATT, CDR2 SNEGSKA (reference sequence).